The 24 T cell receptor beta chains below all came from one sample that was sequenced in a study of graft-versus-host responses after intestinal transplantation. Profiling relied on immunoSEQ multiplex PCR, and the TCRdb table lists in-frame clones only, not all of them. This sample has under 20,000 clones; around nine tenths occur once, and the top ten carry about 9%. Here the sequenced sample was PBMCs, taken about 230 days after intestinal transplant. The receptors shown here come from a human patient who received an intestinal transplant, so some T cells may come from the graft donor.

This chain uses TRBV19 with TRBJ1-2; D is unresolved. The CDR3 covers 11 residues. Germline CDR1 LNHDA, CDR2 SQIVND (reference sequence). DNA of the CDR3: TGTGCGGCTGGGAGAGACTATGGCTACACCTTC. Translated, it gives CAAGRDYGYTF.

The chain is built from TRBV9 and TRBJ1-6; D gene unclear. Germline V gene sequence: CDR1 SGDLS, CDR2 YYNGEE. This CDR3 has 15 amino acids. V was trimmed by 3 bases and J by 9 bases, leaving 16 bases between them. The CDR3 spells CASSGGPVMSSPLHF. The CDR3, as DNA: TGTGCCAGCAGCGGGGGTCCAGTTATGAGTTCACCCCTCCACTTT.

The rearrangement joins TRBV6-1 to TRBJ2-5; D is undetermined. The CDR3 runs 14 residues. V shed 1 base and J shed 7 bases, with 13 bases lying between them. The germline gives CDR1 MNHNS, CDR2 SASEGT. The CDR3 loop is CASSEDNSEGTQYF. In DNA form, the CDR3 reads TGTGCCAGCAGTGAAGATAACTCAGAAGGGACCCAGTACTTC.

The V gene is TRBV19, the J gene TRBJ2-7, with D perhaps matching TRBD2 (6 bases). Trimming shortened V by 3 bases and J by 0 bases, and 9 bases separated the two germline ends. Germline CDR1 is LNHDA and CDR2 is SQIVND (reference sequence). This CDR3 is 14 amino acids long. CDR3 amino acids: CASSMEGYSYEQYF. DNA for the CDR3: TGTGCCAGTAGTATGGAGGGGTACTCCTACGAGCAGTACTTC.

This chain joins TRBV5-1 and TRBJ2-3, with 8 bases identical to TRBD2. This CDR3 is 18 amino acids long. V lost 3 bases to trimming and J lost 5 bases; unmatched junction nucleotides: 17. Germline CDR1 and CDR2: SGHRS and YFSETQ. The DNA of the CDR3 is TGCGCCAGCAGCTACGCCGGGACTAGTGTGTTGGTTGGAGATACGCAGTATTTT. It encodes CASSYAGTSVLVGDTQYF. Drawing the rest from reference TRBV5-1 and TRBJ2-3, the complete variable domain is KAGVTQTPRYLIKTRGQQVTLSCSPISGHRSVSWYQQTPGQGLQFLFEYFSETQRNKGNFPGRFSGRQFSNSRSEMNVSTLELGDSALYLCASSYAGTSVLVGDTQYFGPGTRLTVL.

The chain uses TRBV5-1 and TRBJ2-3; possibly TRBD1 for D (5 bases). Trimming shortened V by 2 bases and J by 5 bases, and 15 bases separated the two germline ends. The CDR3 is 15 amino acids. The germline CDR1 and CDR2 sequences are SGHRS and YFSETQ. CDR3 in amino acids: CASSFPTQGEDTQYF. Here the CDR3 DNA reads TGCGCCAGCAGCTTCCCCACCCAGGGTGAAGATACGCAGTATTTT.

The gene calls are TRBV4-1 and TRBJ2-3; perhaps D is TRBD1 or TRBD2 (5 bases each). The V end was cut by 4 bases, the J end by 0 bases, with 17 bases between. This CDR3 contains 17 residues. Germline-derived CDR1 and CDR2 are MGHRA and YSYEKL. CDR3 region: CASSPQIGTDSTDTQYF. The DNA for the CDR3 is TGCGCCAGCAGCCCCCAGATCGGGACGGATAGCACAGATACGCAGTATTTT.

The CDR3 DNA follows: TGTGCCAGTAGTATTACTAGCGGGGGGGCCGAAGGAGAGACCCAGTACTTC. Protein: CASSITSGGAEGETQYF. The gene calls are TRBV19 and TRBJ2-5; 13 bases line up with TRBD2. The germline V gene has CDR1 LNHDA and CDR2 SQIVND (reference sequence). Trimming took 3 bases from V and 4 from J; bases not matched to a gene: 8. The CDR3 covers 17 residues.

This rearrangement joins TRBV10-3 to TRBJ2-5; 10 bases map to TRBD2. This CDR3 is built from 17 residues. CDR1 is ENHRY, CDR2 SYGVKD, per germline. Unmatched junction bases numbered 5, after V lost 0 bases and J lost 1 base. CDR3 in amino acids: CAISESELAGLQETQYF. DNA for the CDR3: TGTGCCATCAGTGAGTCCGAACTAGCGGGGCTCCAAGAGACCCAGTACTTC.

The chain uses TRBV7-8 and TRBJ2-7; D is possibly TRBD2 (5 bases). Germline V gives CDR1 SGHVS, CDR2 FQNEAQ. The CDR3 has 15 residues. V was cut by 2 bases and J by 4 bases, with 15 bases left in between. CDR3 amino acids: CASSLRPRAMYEQYF. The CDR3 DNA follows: TGTGCCAGCAGCTTACGCCCGAGGGCCATGTACGAGCAGTACTTC.

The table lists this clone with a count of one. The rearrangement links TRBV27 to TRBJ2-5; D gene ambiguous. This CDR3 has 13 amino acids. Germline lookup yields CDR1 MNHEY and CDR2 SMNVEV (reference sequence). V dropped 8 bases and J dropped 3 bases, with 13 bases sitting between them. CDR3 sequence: CASGWRQEETQYF. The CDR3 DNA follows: TGTGCCAGCGGGTGGCGGCAGGAAGAGACCCAGTACTTC.

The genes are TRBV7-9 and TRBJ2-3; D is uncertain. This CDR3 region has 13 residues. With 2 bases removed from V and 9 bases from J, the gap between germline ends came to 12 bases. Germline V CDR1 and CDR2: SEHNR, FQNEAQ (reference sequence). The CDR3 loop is CASSLIELQTQYF. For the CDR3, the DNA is TGTGCCAGCAGCTTAATCGAATTACAAACGCAGTATTTT. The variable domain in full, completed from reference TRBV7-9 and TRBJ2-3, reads DTGVSQNPRHKITKRGQNVTFRCDPISEHNRLYWYRQTLGQGPEFLTYFQNEAQLEKSRLLSDRFSAERPKGSFSTLEIQRTEQGDSAMYLCASSLIELQTQYFGPGTRLTVL.

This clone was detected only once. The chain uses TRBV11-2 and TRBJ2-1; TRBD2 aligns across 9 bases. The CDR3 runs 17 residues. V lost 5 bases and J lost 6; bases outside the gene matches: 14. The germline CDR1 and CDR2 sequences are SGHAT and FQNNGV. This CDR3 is CASSDNPFSGGPNEQFF. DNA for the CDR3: TGTGCCAGCAGCGACAACCCCTTTAGCGGGGGTCCCAATGAGCAGTTCTTC.

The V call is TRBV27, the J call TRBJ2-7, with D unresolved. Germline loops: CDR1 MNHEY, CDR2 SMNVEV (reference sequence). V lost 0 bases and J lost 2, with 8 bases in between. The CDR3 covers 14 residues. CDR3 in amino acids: CASSLSRSAYEQYF. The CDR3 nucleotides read TGTGCCAGCAGTTTATCGAGGTCTGCCTACGAGCAGTACTTC.

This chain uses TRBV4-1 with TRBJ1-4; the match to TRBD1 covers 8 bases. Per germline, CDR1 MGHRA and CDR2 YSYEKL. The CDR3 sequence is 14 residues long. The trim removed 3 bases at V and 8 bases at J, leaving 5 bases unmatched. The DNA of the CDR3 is TGCGCCAGCAGCCATTCAGGGGGCGTCGAAAAACTGTTTTTT. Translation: CASSHSGGVEKLFF.

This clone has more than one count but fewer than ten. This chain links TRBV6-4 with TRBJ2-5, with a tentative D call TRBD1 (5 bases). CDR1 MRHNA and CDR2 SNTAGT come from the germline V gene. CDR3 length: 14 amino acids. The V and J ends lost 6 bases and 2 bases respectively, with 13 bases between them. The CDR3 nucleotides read TGTGCCAGCAGAGGGCGTCAGGGTCAAGAGACCCAGTACTTC. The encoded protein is CASRGRQGQETQYF.

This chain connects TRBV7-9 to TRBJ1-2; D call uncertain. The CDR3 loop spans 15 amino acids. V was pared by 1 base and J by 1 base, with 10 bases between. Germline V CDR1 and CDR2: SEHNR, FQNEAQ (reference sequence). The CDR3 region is CASSLVSAYNYGYTF. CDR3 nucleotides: TGTGCCAGCAGCTTAGTATCAGCCTATAACTATGGCTACACCTTC.

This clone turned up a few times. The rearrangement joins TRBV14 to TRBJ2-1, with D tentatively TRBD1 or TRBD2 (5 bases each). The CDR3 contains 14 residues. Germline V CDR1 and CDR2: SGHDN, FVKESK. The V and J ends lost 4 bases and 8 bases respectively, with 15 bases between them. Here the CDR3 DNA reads TGTGCCAGCAGCCCACGGGACCCCTTGGATGAGCAGTTCTTC. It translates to CASSPRDPLDEQFF.

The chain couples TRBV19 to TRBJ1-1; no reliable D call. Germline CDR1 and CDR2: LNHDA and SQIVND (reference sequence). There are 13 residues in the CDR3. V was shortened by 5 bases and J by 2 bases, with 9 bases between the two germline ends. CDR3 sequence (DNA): TGTGCCAGTAGTTGGTTGAAAAACACTGAAGCTTTCTTT. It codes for CASSWLKNTEAFF.

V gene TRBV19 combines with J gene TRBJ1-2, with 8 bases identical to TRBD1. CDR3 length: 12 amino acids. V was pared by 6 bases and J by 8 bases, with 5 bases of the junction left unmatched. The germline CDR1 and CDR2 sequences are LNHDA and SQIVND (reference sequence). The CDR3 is CASRDRASGYTF. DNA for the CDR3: TGTGCCAGTAGGGACAGGGCTTCCGGCTACACCTTC.

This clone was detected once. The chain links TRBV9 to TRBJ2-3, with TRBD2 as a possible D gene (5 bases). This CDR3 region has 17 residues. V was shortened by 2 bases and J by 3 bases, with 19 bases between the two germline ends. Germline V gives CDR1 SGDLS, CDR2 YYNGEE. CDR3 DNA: TGTGCCAGCAGCGTCGGTCGTTATAGCGCACTAACAGATACGCAGTATTTT. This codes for CASSVGRYSALTDTQYF.

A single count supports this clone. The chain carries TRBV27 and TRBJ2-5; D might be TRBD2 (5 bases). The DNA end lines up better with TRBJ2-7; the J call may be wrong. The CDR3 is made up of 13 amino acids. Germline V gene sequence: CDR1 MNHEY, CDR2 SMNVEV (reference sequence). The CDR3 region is CASQARRSYEQYF. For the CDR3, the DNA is TGTGCCAGCCAAGCTCGGAGGTCCTACGAGCAGTACTTC.

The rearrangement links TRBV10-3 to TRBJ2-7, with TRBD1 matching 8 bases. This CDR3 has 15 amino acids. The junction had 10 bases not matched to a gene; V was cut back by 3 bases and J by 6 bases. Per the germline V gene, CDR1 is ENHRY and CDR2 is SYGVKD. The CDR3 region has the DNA TGTGCCATCAGTGATTCGGGGGCGACAGGGGCCGAGCAGTACTTC. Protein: CAISDSGATGAEQYF.

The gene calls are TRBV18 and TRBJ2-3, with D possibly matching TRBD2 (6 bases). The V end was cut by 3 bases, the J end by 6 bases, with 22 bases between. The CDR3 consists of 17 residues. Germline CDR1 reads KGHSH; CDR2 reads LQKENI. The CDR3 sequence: CASSPNGMAGTKDTQYF. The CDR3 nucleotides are TGTGCCAGCTCACCTAATGGGATGGCGGGGACCAAGGATACGCAGTATTTT.